This T cell receptor beta chain was identified in a study of tumour-infiltrating T cells in Burkitt lymphoma. In the study overall: All epidemiological Burkitt lymphoma subtypes were represented in the cohort. Overall and progression-free survival were predicted by productive clonality.

Overall study findings and caveats: Public clonotypes, several, appeared across numerous Burkitt lymphoma patients.

Concerning this clone itself: What it recognizes is unknown.

This CDR3 spans 13 amino acids. The germline CDR1 and CDR2 sequences are MNHEY and SMNVEV (reference sequence). The germline V and J ends were trimmed by 3 bases and 5 bases, with 9 bases remaining between them. Measured with immunoSEQ multiplex PCR; TCRdb has only the in-frame clones, and not every one. The sample holds about 250 clones, 98% to 99.2% seen once. Sequencing was done on a sample of tumor tissue. The TCR was taken from a human donor with Burkitt lymphoma. This chain joins TRBV27 and TRBJ2-3; D not certain. The CDR3 reads CASSFSGEDTQYF. For the CDR3, the DNA is TGTGCCAGCAGTTTTTCTGGGGAAGATACGCAGTATTTT.